Listed below are T cell receptor beta chains from one sample, sequenced in a study of CXCR3-negative and CXCR3-positive naive CD8 T cells. Reanalyzing the 5' RACE reads, TCRdb keeps one entry per CDR3 protein, without DNA. The repertoire table contains approximately 3,100 distinct CDR3 sequences. The material sequenced was naive CXCR3+ CD8+ T cells from blood. The source of these receptors is a human donor in good health. Some clones in this sample may be carry-over from other donors' samples. Each CDR3 is given with its conserved first and last residue. Some rows mark clone size as missing; the rest say once, few, many or name a class of expanded clone.

clone size,V gene,J gene,CDR3 protein
-,TRBV7-9,TRBJ2-5,CASSLVVGIQETQYF
-,TRBV28,TRBJ1-6,CASSFSDTYNSPLHF
medium-sized,TRBV29-1,TRBJ2-1,CSVEEGQSSYNEQFF
medium-sized,TRBV29-1,TRBJ2-5,CSVWALGTGDVQETQYF
-,TRBV29-1,TRBJ2-3,CSASKGALGDTQYF
medium-sized,TRBV6-6,TRBJ1-1,CASSYGTGGFDTEAFF
medium-sized,TRBV29-1,TRBJ1-2,CSVVGSSYGYTF
-,TRBV7-9,TRBJ2-7,CASSSTYEQYF
medium-sized,TRBV4-3,TRBJ2-3,CASSPGQGVRADTQYF
medium-sized,TRBV14,TRBJ1-1,CASSTHRDTEAFF
-,TRBV7-9,TRBJ2-3,CASNVPYYGGREDTQYF
medium-sized,TRBV29-1,TRBJ1-2,CSVAGGYGYTF
medium-sized,TRBV7-2,TRBJ1-5,CASSPQGQPQHF
medium-sized,TRBV20-1,TRBJ2-5,CSARLVSGGAYQETQYF
medium-sized,TRBV30,TRBJ2-2,CAWREQSLVWELFF
-,TRBV15,TRBJ2-5,CATSRGTQETQYF
medium-sized,TRBV4-1,TRBJ2-2,CASSQFRTSNTGELFF
medium-sized,TRBV29-1,TRBJ1-2,CSVEDPGQGMRLSYGYTF
-,TRBV4-1,TRBJ2-5,CASSQEYSLYETQYF
medium-sized,TRBV25-1,TRBJ1-2,CASSASLNYGYTF
-,TRBV30,TRBJ1-1,CAWNDPVTGANTEAFF
-,TRBV5-6,TRBJ2-1,CASSLVESYNEQFF
medium-sized,TRBV7-9,TRBJ2-3,CASSLESPFGDTQYF
-,TRBV7-6,TRBJ1-6,CASSLAVGNYNSPLHF
medium-sized,TRBV29-1,TRBJ2-1,CSVEGWTSSSYNEQFF
medium-sized,TRBV13,TRBJ1-2,CASSSSSTDGGNYGYTF
medium-sized,TRBV2,TRBJ2-1,CASSGQSDEQFF
medium-sized,TRBV7-2,TRBJ1-2,CASSLTGDYGYTF
medium-sized,TRBV6-5,TRBJ2-7,CASSYSQASYEQYF
medium-sized,TRBV21-1,TRBJ2-2,CASRDRGTGELFF
medium-sized,TRBV4-1,TRBJ2-1,CASSQPDSLSYNEQFF
medium-sized,TRBV29-1,TRBJ2-3,CSVEGGLAGHTDTQYF
medium-sized,TRBV18,TRBJ1-4,CASSPPGQNNEKLFF
medium-sized,TRBV5-1,TRBJ2-3,CASSLRLAGIPDTQYF
medium-sized,TRBV29-1,TRBJ2-3,CSVELLTDTQYF
medium-sized,TRBV6-2/TRBV6-3,TRBJ2-5,CASSYRIGTSGVYQETQYF
-,TRBV7-6,TRBJ1-1,CASSLGAEYTEAFF